The 24 T cell receptor beta chains listed next were all sequenced from one sample in a study of human T cells and chemical hapten exposure. Time point: patch test 1, 2 weeks after DPC sensitization. Treatment specified: therapeutic diphenylcyclopropenone sensitization with weekly scalp DPC. TCRdb passed the RACE reads through MiXCR, listing each CDR3 protein once. The sample yields under 130,000 distinct CDR3 sequences, 11% seen once. This specimen consisted of whole blood, obtained in connection with sensitization to the hapten diphenylcyclopropenone (DPC). The source of these receptors is a woman aged 40 to 50 with alopecia areata. Some clones in this sample may be carry-over from other donors' samples.

The chain uses TRBV15 and TRBJ2-1; no clear D gene. The V end lost 0 bases, the J end lost 7 bases, and 7 bases lay between the germline ends. The length of the CDR3 is 13 residues. The germline V gene has CDR1 LNHNV and CDR2 YYDKDF (reference sequence). The CDR3 spells CATSRDVGNEQFF. The CDR3 DNA reads TGTGCCACCAGCAGAGATGTGGGAAATGAGCAGTTCTTC.

The chain's CDR3 is CASSLISGGGRSYEQYF. The CDR3 DNA is TGTGCCAGCAGTTTGATATCCGGGGGCGGACGTTCCTACGAGCAGTACTTC. The chain is built from TRBV12-3 or TRBV12-4 and TRBJ2-7, with D perhaps given as TRBD1 or TRBD2 (6 bases each). This CDR3 region has 17 residues. Trimming removed 3 bases at V and 1 base at J, with 19 bases between.

This rearrangement joins TRBV12-3 or TRBV12-4 to TRBJ1-2; perhaps TRBD1 as D (5 bases). The CDR3 loop spans 16 amino acids. V was trimmed by 5 bases and J by 4 bases, leaving 20 bases between them. CDR3 DNA sequence: TGTGCCAGCAGTCGGACGGGAGGGCTTGGGACCTATGGCTACACCTTC. It yields the protein CASSRTGGLGTYGYTF.

This clonotype appeared many times. This rearrangement joins TRBV12-3 or TRBV12-4 to TRBJ1-1; possible D gene TRBD1, 6 bases. V was shortened by 6 bases and J by 5 bases, with 19 bases between the two germline ends. This CDR3 region has 15 residues. CDR3 bases: TGTGCCAGCAGCGCCCGGACGGGGGGCGGTACTGAAGCTTTCTTT. It yields the protein CASSARTGGGTEAFF.

There are many counts of this clonotype. The J gene is TRBJ2-3, the V gene TRBV5-1; tentatively, D is TRBD1 (6 bases). Germline V gene sequence: CDR1 SGHRS, CDR2 YFSETQ. The CDR3 spans 15 residues. V was cut by 1 base and J by 2 bases, with 11 bases left in between. The CDR3 protein is CASSLNRVTTDTQYF. The CDR3 DNA is TGCGCCAGCAGCTTGAACAGGGTCACCACAGATACGCAGTATTTT.

The chain combines TRBV7-2 with TRBJ2-1; no firm D call. Germline CDR1 SGHTA, CDR2 FQGNSA. The CDR3 length is 12 residues. Trimming took 5 bases from V and 0 from J, leaving 2 bases between them. The CDR3 region is CASSNSYNEQFF. The CDR3 region has the DNA TGTGCCAGCAGCAACTCCTACAATGAGCAGTTCTTC.

The chain uses TRBV27 and TRBJ2-7; TRBD2 aligns across 8 bases. The V gene end was trimmed by 6 bases and the J gene end by 9 bases; junction bases not matched to a gene: 13. Germline values: CDR1 MNHEY, CDR2 SMNVEV (reference sequence). The CDR3 sequence is 14 residues long. The CDR3 sequence is CASSYGRAPDGQYF. In nucleotides, the CDR3 is TGTGCCAGCAGCTACGGGAGGGCCCCCGACGGGCAGTACTTC.

The CDR3 spells CASGLVGSKDEQFF. CDR3 in DNA: TGTGCCAGCGGGCTTGTCGGGAGTAAGGATGAGCAGTTCTTC. J is TRBJ2-1 and V is TRBV5-4, with D perhaps matching TRBD2 (6 bases). Per germline, CDR1 SGHNT and CDR2 YYREEE (reference sequence). Between the trimmed V and J ends, which lost 7 bases and 8 bases, there was a span of 19 bases. The CDR3 has 14 amino acids.

The chain joins TRBV7-2 to TRBJ1-4; 7 bases map to TRBD1. V shed 5 bases and J 0 bases; nucleotides not matched to a gene: 6. The CDR3 is made up of 16 amino acids. Germline V gene data show CDR1 as SGHTA and CDR2 as FQGNSA. The CDR3 bases are TGTGCCAGCAGCCCTACTACAGGGGCAACTAATGAAAAACTGTTTTTT. Its protein product is CASSPTTGATNEKLFF.

This sequence joins TRBV29-1 and TRBJ2-3; D is unresolved. This CDR3 is 13 amino acids long. Trimming removed 7 bases from V and 4 bases from J, with 15 bases in between. The V gene's germline CDR1 is SQVTM and CDR2 ANQGSEA. The CDR3 coding sequence is TGCAGCGCCGAGCCGATCTGGCCAGATACGCAGTATTTT. Translating gives CSAEPIWPDTQYF.

The gene calls are TRBV7-9 and TRBJ2-1; 9 nucleotides align to TRBD2. CDR1 SEHNR and CDR2 FQNEAQ come from the germline V gene (reference sequence). V lost 5 bases to trimming and J lost 8 bases; unmatched junction nucleotides: 10. The CDR3 contains 15 residues. This CDR3 reads CASSTGTSKADEQFF. CDR3 nucleotide sequence: TGTGCCAGCAGCACCGGGACTAGCAAGGCCGATGAGCAGTTCTTC.

The V and J genes are TRBV7-8 and TRBJ1-2; TRBD1 agrees at 7 bases. Germline assignment: CDR1 SGHVS and CDR2 FQNEAQ. The CDR3 length is 14 residues. V shed 6 bases and J 2 bases; nucleotides not matched to a gene: 6. In nucleotides, the CDR3 is TGTGCCAGCAGGGGGACAGTGAAGAACTATGGCTACACCTTC. Protein sequence: CASRGTVKNYGYTF.

The table lists this clonotype with a few counts. The V and J genes are TRBV6-5 and TRBJ1-2; a weak D match, TRBD1 (6 bases). This CDR3 has 15 residues. Deletions cut 6 bases from V and 7 bases from J, with 21 bases between. The V gene's germline CDR1 is MNHEY and CDR2 SVGAGI. The CDR3 DNA is TGTGCCAGCAGCACCCCGGAGGGGGGGCGGGGTGGCTACACCTTC. Amino acid sequence: CASSTPEGGRGGYTF.

This clonotype was detected ten times or more. The genes are TRBV7-9 and TRBJ1-3; D is possibly TRBD1 (6 bases). CDR1 SEHNR and CDR2 FQNEAQ come from the germline V gene (reference sequence). CDR3 length: 16 amino acids. V was pared by 2 bases and J by 0 bases, with 11 bases between. For the CDR3, the DNA is TGTGCCAGCAGCTTATCGGGGGGCCGCTCTGGAAACACCATATATTTT. Its translation: CASSLSGGRSGNTIYF. Supplemented by reference TRBV7-9 and TRBJ1-3, the full variable domain reads DTGVSQNPRHKITKRGQNVTFRCDPISEHNRLYWYRQTLGQGPEFLTYFQNEAQLEKSRLLSDRFSAERPKGSFSTLEIQRTEQGDSAMYLCASSLSGGRSGNTIYFGEGSWLTVV.

This chain links TRBV20-1 with TRBJ1-1; D is unresolved. In germline, CDR1 is DFQATT, CDR2 SNEGSKA (reference sequence). Trimming pared 2 bases from V and 4 bases from J, leaving 11 bases between. The length of the CDR3 is 13 residues. The DNA of the CDR3 is TGCAGTGCTAGACCCCCCGGAGGCACTGAAGCTTTCTTT. It specifies CSARPPGGTEAFF.

This clonotype was observed a handful of times. The chain recombines TRBV7-2 with TRBJ1-5, with D unclear. The length of the CDR3 is 15 residues. Germline V gene data show CDR1 as SGHTA and CDR2 as FQGNSA. Trimming took 4 bases from V and 0 from J, leaving 10 bases between them. This chain's CDR3 is CASSSDIFSNQPQHF. CDR3 nucleotide sequence: TGTGCCAGCAGCTCCGACATCTTTAGCAATCAGCCCCAGCATTTT.

DNA of the CDR3: TGCAGTGCTAGAGATGGAGGGTCCAGCGGGGGCACAGATACGCAGTATTTT. This gives the protein CSARDGGSSGGTDTQYF. V is TRBV20-1 and J is TRBJ2-3, with 7 bases matching TRBD2. Germline V gene lookup returns CDR1 DFQATT and CDR2 SNEGSKA (reference sequence). Germline trimming cut 0 bases from V and 1 base from J; bases unmatched to any gene: 10. This CDR3 is 17 amino acids long.

This clonotype was detected many times. The J gene is TRBJ2-3, the V gene TRBV4-1; 13 positions match TRBD2. V lost 4 bases and J lost 2; bases outside the gene matches: 9. Germline values: CDR1 MGHRA, CDR2 YSYEKL. The CDR3 is 18 amino acids. As DNA, the CDR3 is TGCGCCAGCAGCCGCGGATCCGGGACTAGCGGGAACACAGATACGCAGTATTTT. Translated: CASSRGSGTSGNTDTQYF.

This chain joins TRBV7-9 and TRBJ2-3, with 9 nucleotides matching TRBD2. The CDR3 totals 16 residues. J gave up 4 bases and V 5 bases, and 10 bases lay outside the gene matches. Looked up from germline, CDR1 is SEHNR and CDR2 is FQNEAQ (reference sequence). In DNA, the CDR3 is TGTGCCAGCAGCAAGCAGGTAGCGGGAGTATCAGATACGCAGTATTTT. Translation gives CASSKQVAGVSDTQYF. Supplemented by reference TRBV7-9 and TRBJ2-3, the full variable domain reads DTGVSQNPRHKITKRGQNVTFRCDPISEHNRLYWYRQTLGQGPEFLTYFQNEAQLEKSRLLSDRFSAERPKGSFSTLEIQRTEQGDSAMYLCASSKQVAGVSDTQYFGPGTRLTVL.

The table lists this clonotype with many counts. The rearrangement links TRBV30 to TRBJ2-7, with TRBD1 matching 11 bases. Germline loops: CDR1 GTSNPN, CDR2 SVGIG (reference sequence). There are 14 residues in the CDR3. Trimming removed 5 bases from V and 5 bases from J; junction bases left unmatched: 8. CDR3 sequence reads: CAWHAGTGGNEQYF. CDR3 DNA: TGTGCCTGGCACGCCGGGACAGGGGGGAACGAGCAGTACTTC.

The chain recombines TRBV4-2 with TRBJ1-5; a possible D gene is TRBD1 (6 bases). This CDR3 contains 16 residues. V dropped 2 bases and J dropped 2 bases, with 13 bases sitting between them. CDR1 and CDR2 (germline): LGHNA, YNFKEQ. This chain's CDR3 is CASSQPDSLGNQPQHF. The CDR3 DNA reads TGTGCCAGCAGCCAACCGGACAGTCTTGGCAATCAGCCCCAGCATTTT.

The chain employs TRBV27 and TRBJ2-4; a weak D match, TRBD1 (5 bases). The CDR3 is made up of 14 amino acids. The V end lost 0 bases, the J end lost 12 bases, and 15 bases lay between the germline ends. Per the germline V gene, CDR1 is MNHEY and CDR2 is SMNVEV (reference sequence). This chain's CDR3 is CASSLSGRTSGQYF. DNA of the CDR3: TGTGCCAGCAGTTTATCCGGCAGGACATCGGGTCAGTACTTC.

The chain uses TRBV20-1 and TRBJ1-1, with D maybe TRBD1 (5 bases). Germline lookup yields CDR1 DFQATT and CDR2 SNEGSKA (reference sequence). The length of the CDR3 is 14 residues. The V gene lost 0 bases and the J gene lost 10 bases, with 18 bases spanning the gap. The CDR3 nucleotides are TGCAGTGCTAGAGAGCAGGGTGTGGCCCAGGTAGCTTTCTTT. It codes for CSAREQGVAQVAFF.

This clonotype has at least ten counts. V and J are TRBV12-3 or TRBV12-4 and TRBJ2-1; 9 bases are shared with TRBD2. The CDR3 spans 15 residues. V shed 1 base and J 7 bases; nucleotides not matched to a gene: 5. CDR3: CASSLVREGRNEQFF. For the CDR3, the DNA is TGTGCCAGCAGTTTAGTGCGGGAGGGCAGGAATGAGCAGTTCTTC.